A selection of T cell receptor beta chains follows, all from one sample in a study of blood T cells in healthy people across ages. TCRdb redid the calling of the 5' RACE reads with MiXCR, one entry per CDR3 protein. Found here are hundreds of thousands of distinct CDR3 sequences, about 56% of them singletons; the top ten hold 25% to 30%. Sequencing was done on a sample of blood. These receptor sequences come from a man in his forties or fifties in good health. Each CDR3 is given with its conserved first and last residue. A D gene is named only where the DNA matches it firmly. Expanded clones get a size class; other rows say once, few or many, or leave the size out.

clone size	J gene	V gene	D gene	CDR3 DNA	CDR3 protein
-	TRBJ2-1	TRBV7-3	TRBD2	TGTGCCAGCAGCTCCCGGGAGGGTGCGATAGTGGGAAATGAGCAGTTCTTC	CASSSREGAIVGNEQFF
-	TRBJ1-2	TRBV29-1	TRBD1	TGCAGCGCCCGACCCACAGGGGGCGGTAATGGCTACACCTTC	CSARPTGGGNGYTF
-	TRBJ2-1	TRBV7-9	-	TGTGCCAGCAGGTCGAGGAATCAAGAGACCCAGTTCTTC	CASRSRNQETQFF
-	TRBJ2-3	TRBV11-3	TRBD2	TGTGCCAGCAGTCCGGGACTAGCGGGAGTCGATCGTTATACGCAGTATTTT	CASSPGLAGVDRYTQYF
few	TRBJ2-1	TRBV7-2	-	TGTGCCAGCAGCCAAGCAGTCCCATCCTACAATGAGCAGTTCTTC	CASSQAVPSYNEQFF
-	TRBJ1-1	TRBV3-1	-	TGTGCCAGCAGCGGCTCAAATGAAGCTTTCTTT	CASSGSNEAFF
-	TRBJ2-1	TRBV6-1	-	TGTGCCAGCAAGGCCCGTATCAATGAGCAGTTCTTC	CASKARINEQFF
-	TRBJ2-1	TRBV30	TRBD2	TGTGCCTGGAATAGCGGGGGCTCGGATGAGCAGTTCTTC	CAWNSGGSDEQFF
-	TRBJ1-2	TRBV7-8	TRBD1	TGTGCCAGCAGCTTAGCGGACAGGGTTGACTATGGCTACACCTTC	CASSLADRVDYGYTF
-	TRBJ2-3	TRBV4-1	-	TGCGCCAGCAGCCAAGTAGCACCGAGCACAGATACGCAGTATTTT	CASSQVAPSTDTQYF
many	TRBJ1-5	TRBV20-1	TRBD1	TGCAGTGCTAGGACTACATACGGGACAGACATTATATCGCAGCATTTT	CSARTTYGTDIISQHF
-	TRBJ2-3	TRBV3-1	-	TGTGCCAGCAGCCAAGATAGTGGCGGGGGCACAGATACGCAGTATTTT	CASSQDSGGGTDTQYF
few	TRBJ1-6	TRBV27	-	TGTGCCAGCACCTGGTCCGGGGATTCACCCCTCCACTTT	CASTWSGDSPLHF
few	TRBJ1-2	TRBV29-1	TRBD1	TGCAGCGTGGCCGGGACAGGCTATGGCTACACCTTC	CSVAGTGYGYTF
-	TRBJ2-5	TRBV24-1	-	TGTGCCACCAGTGATTTCCGGGCCTGGATTGGGGCGTACTTC	CATSDFRAWIGAYF
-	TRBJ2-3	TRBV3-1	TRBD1	TGTGCCAGCAGCCAAGATCCCCCGGGACAGGGCTTAGATACGCAGTATTTT	CASSQDPPGQGLDTQYF
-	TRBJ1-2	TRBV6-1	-	TGTGCCAGCAGTAACGAGATGCGGCAGTCGATCACCTTC	CASSNEMRQSITF
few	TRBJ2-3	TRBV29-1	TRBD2	TGCAGCGTTGACGGAAGCGGCGGGCTAGCGGGAGCCACAGATACGCAGTATTTT	CSVDGSGGLAGATDTQYF
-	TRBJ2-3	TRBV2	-	TGTGCCAGCAGTGAAGAGGCAGTAGATACGCAGTATTTT	CASSEEAVDTQYF
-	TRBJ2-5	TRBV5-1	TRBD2	TGCGCCAGCAGCTCGGCGCGGGGGTCCCAAGAGACCCAGTACTTC	CASSSARGSQETQYF
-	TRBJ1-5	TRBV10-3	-	TGTGCCATCAGTGATGGGGGTCAGCCCCAGCATTTT	CAISDGGQPQHF
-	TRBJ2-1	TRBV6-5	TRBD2	TGTGCCAGCAGTCCAACTAGCGGGAGAAACAATGAGCAGTTCTTC	CASSPTSGRNNEQFF
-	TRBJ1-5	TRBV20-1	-	TGCAGTGCTCATAGCGCGAATCAGCCCCAGCATTTT	CSAHSANQPQHF
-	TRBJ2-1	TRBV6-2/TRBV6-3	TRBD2	TGTGCCAGCAGTAAAGCGGGAGGGCACAATGAGCAGTTCTTC	CASSKAGGHNEQFF
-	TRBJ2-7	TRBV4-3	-	TGCGCCAGCAGCCAAGACAGGGTTGATTCCTACGAGCAGTACTTC	CASSQDRVDSYEQYF
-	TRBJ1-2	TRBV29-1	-	TGCAGCGTCCCCGGGCCCGGAATCGCCTATGGCTACACCTTC	CSVPGPGIAYGYTF
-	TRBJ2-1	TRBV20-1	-	TGCAGTGCTAGAGGGGGACGGGATGAGCAGTTCTTC	CSARGGRDEQFF
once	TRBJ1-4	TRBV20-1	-	TGCAGTGCCGATCCCGCGCGGCAGGCTAATGAAAAACTGTTTTTT	CSADPARQANEKLFF
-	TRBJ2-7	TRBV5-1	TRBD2	TGCGCCAGCAGCTCTAGGACTAGCGGCAACTACAATGAGCAGTACTTC	CASSSRTSGNYNEQYF
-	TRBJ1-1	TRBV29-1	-	TGCAGCGCTGGTCCGGGAGACACTGAAGCTTTCTTT	CSAGPGDTEAFF
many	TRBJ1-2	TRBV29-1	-	TGCAGCGTTCTGCCAATACAGGGAAACTATGGCTACACCTTC	CSVLPIQGNYGYTF
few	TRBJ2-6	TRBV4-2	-	TGTGCCAGCAGCCAAGAAAGAGTGGGGATAACCACCCCTGGGGCCAACGTCCTGACTTTC	CASSQERVGITTPGANVLTF
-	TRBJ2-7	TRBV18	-	TGTGCCAGCTCACCACCGGACGGCTCCTACGAGCAGTACTTC	CASSPPDGSYEQYF
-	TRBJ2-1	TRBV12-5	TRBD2	TGTGCTAGTGCCCCCTCATCGACTAGCGGGAGGGGGACCTACAATGAGCAGTTCTTC	CASAPSSTSGRGTYNEQFF
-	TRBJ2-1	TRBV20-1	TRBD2	TGCAGTGCTCCCACGACTAGCGGGGGGCCGAATGAGCAGTTCTTC	CSAPTTSGGPNEQFF